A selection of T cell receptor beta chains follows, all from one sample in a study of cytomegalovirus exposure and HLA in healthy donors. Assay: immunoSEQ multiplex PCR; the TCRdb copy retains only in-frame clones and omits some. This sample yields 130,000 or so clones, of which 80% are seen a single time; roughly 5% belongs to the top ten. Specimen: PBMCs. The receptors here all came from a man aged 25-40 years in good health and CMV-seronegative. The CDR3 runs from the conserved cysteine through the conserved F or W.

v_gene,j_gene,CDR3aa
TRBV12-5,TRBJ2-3,CASGLVEGVTDTQYF
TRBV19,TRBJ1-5,CASSRTTEQPQHF
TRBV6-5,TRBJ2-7,CASRRDREQYF
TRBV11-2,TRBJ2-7,CATGQAGAYEQYF
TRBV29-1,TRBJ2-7,CSVSPGSSYEQYF
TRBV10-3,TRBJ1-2,CAIGTANYGYTF
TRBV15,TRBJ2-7,CATSRDRQGYEQYF
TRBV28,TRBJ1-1,CASSIGTGVEAFF
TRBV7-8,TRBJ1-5,CASSSDRHDQPQHF
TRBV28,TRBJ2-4,CASSIRFGIADIQYF
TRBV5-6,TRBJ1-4,CASSFWDRGRDEKLFF
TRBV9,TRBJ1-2,CASSVEGTGGYGYTF
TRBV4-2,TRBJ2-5,CASSQTAGGGVETQYF
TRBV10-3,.,CAIRETSGGNLEQYF
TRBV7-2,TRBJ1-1,CASSTNRGQSTEAFF
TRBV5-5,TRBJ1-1,CASSLGWGPEAFF
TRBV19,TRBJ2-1,CASSIPGQGATEQFF
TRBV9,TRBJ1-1,CASSVPGGGGAEAFF
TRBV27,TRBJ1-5,CASSVASYQPQHF
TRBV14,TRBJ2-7,CASSPRGRGAYEQYF
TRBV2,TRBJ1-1,CASRFRETTEAFF
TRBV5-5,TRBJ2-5,CASSLYPVQETQYF
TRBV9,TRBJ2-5,CASSVGSSGGIQETQYF
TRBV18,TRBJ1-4,CASSPNPQGTDEKLFF
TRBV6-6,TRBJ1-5,CASRSTGGNNQPQHF
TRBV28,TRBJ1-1,CASSLPQEDGAFF
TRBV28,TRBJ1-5,CASSPLEGWGPQHF
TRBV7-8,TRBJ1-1,CASSLGRGEAFF
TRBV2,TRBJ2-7,CASDRDGEQYF
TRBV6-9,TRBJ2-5,CASINRGTDKETQYF
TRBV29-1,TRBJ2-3,CSGGLALRTDTQYF